What follows is one TCR beta chain and its context. Its cognate antigen is unknown. Here immunoSEQ multiplex PCR was the method, and the copy in TCRdb shows in-frame clones only, minus some. The sample has approximately 1.5 million clones; approximately 98.5% are singletons. V lost 8 bases, J lost 4 bases, and 15 bases lay in between. In germline, CDR1 is SGHVS, CDR2 FQNEAQ. The CDR3 covers 14 residues. This sample stems from a study of shared clonotypes between healthy human individuals. Points from the study as a whole: In general, naive subsets displayed greater estimated richness than memory subsets did.

Sequencing was performed on naive CD4+ T cells sorted from blood. Subset of the sample: CD45RA+ positively selected. The sequence was obtained from a young man in good health. This chain connects TRBV7-8 to TRBJ2-1; tentative D call: TRBD2 (5 bases). The CDR3 DNA follows: TGTGCCAGCTTCCGAGGGCAGTCTTACAATGAGCAGTTCTTC. Translation: CASFRGQSYNEQFF.